These T cell receptor beta chains were read from a single sample in a study of blood T cell repertoires in COVID-19. TCRdb keeps only in-frame clones here, not all; method: immunoSEQ multiplex PCR. The table includes about 190,000 clones, about nine tenths detected once. The specimen sequenced was peripheral blood. These TCRs come from a young man with active or convalescent COVID-19. Each CDR3 is given with its conserved first and last residue. Each record gives: V gene, clone size, CDR3 length, D gene, J gene, CDR3 protein, CDR3 DNA. D genes are given only for firm matches. Expanded clones are given a class, and other clones once, few, many or no size at all.

v_gene: TRBV12-5
abundance: -
len: 14
d_gene: TRBD1
j_gene: TRBJ1-6
CDR3aa: CASGLEGGASPLHF
CDR3nt: TGTGCTAGTGGTTTGGAAGGGGGCGCATCACCCCTCCACTTT

v_gene: TRBV6-5
abundance: -
len: 15
d_gene: -
j_gene: TRBJ1-3
CDR3aa: CASSYSGGIGNTIYF
CDR3nt: TGTGCCAGCAGTTATTCCGGGGGGATCGGAAACACCATATATTTT

v_gene: TRBV27
abundance: -
len: 16
d_gene: TRBD1
j_gene: TRBJ2-1
CDR3aa: CASSPGQVLRGNEQFF
CDR3nt: TGTGCCAGCAGCCCCGGACAGGTTCTGCGAGGGAATGAGCAGTTCTTC

v_gene: TRBV7-9
abundance: once
len: 13
d_gene: -
j_gene: TRBJ2-7
CDR3aa: CASSPDGLYEQYF
CDR3nt: TGTGCCAGCAGCCCAGATGGGCTCTACGAGCAGTACTTC

v_gene: TRBV27
abundance: -
len: 13
d_gene: -
j_gene: TRBJ1-1
CDR3aa: CASSFWGGTEAFF
CDR3nt: TGTGCCAGCAGTTTTTGGGGGGGCACTGAAGCTTTCTTT

v_gene: TRBV6-5
abundance: -
len: 14
d_gene: -
j_gene: TRBJ2-3
CDR3aa: CASSQRLSTDTQYF
CDR3nt: TGTGCCAGCAGTCAGCGGCTTAGCACAGATACGCAGTATTTT

v_gene: TRBV19
abundance: -
len: 16
d_gene: -
j_gene: TRBJ1-4
CDR3aa: CASMGRQTATNEKLFF
CDR3nt: TGTGCCAGTATGGGGAGGCAGACCGCAACTAATGAAAAACTGTTTTTT

v_gene: TRBV6-2/TRBV6-3
abundance: -
len: 13
d_gene: -
j_gene: TRBJ1-2
CDR3aa: CASSPRGSWGYTF
CDR3nt: TGTGCCAGCAGTCCCCGGGGTTCCTGGGGCTACACCTTC

v_gene: TRBV18
abundance: -
len: 14
d_gene: -
j_gene: TRBJ1-2
CDR3aa: CASSPLDSTGGYTF
CDR3nt: TGTGCCAGCTCACCACTAGACAGTACTGGCGGCTACACCTTC

v_gene: TRBV5-1
abundance: -
len: 14
d_gene: -
j_gene: TRBJ1-2
CDR3aa: CASSLANGGSGYTF
CDR3nt: TGCGCCAGCAGCTTGGCCAACGGGGGGTCTGGCTACACCTTC

v_gene: TRBV6-6
abundance: -
len: 15
d_gene: -
j_gene: TRBJ2-7
CDR3aa: CASSYVAGIAYEQYF
CDR3nt: TGTGCCAGCAGTTACGTGGCAGGGATCGCCTACGAGCAGTACTTC

v_gene: TRBV7-9
abundance: -
len: 12
d_gene: -
j_gene: TRBJ2-2
CDR3aa: CASETGTGELFF
CDR3nt: TGTGCCAGTGAGACAGGCACCGGGGAGCTGTTTTTT

v_gene: TRBV5-4
abundance: -
len: 14
d_gene: TRBD2
j_gene: TRBJ2-3
CDR3aa: CASSPTSGRDTQYF
CDR3nt: TGTGCCAGCAGCCCAACTAGCGGGAGGGATACGCAGTATTTT

v_gene: TRBV28
abundance: -
len: 15
d_gene: TRBD2
j_gene: TRBJ2-2
CDR3aa: CASSLSGGGTGELFF
CDR3nt: TGTGCCAGCAGTTTATCTGGCGGGGGGACCGGGGAGCTGTTTTTT

v_gene: TRBV7-3
abundance: few
len: 16
d_gene: TRBD2
j_gene: TRBJ2-5
CDR3aa: CASSLMGWAGVETQYF
CDR3nt: TGTGCCAGCAGCTTAATGGGTTGGGCGGGAGTCGAGACCCAGTACTTC

v_gene: TRBV10-1
abundance: -
len: 13
d_gene: TRBD1
j_gene: TRBJ1-2
CDR3aa: CASGTAYFYGYTF
CDR3nt: TGCGCCAGCGGGACAGCGTACTTCTATGGCTACACCTTC

v_gene: TRBV10-3
abundance: -
len: 14
d_gene: -
j_gene: TRBJ2-2
CDR3aa: CAIREAANTGELFF
CDR3nt: TGTGCCATCCGTGAAGCGGCGAACACCGGGGAGCTGTTTTTT